This T cell receptor (beta chain) was profiled in a study of response to subunit inactivated influenza vaccine. TCRdb redid the calling of the RT-PCR reads with MiXCR, one entry per CDR3 protein. The table lists about 520,000 distinct CDR3 sequences, about 25% of them singletons. Between the trimmed V and J ends, which lost 5 bases and 6 bases, there was a span of 14 bases. The CDR3 sequence is 13 residues long. The germline V gene has CDR1 MGHDK and CDR2 SYGVNS. The TCR was taken from a man aged 50-59 years who received an inactivated influenza vaccine. The sample consisted of CD4+ T cells sorted from PBMCs, taken more than 4 days after vaccination. The genes are TRBV25-1 and TRBJ2-7, with TRBD2 as a possible D gene (7 bases). The CDR3 DNA is TGTGCCAGCAGTATTTCGGGGGGCGGCGAGCAGTACTTC. It codes for CASSISGGGEQYF.